This T cell receptor beta chain was captured in a study of early T cells in non-severe SARS-CoV-2 infection. Whole-study context: It was bulk RNA from unsorted whole blood that was sequenced, and the chains were unpaired.

Trimming cost V 6 bases and J 0 bases, with 3 bases left between them. There are 11 residues in the CDR3. Germline loops: CDR1 SQVTM, CDR2 ANQGSEA. To note about this clonotype: Its antigen is still unknown.

Attached unique molecular identifiers marked individual cDNA molecules. Via MiXCR, TCRdb re-called the 5' RACE reads, giving one row per CDR3 protein. The sample lists about 77,000 distinct CDR3 sequences, 8.5% to 10% seen once, with approximately 5% in the top ten. Study-wide results and limits: Matching results from VDJdb favored anti-spike CD8 responses, leaving private and CD4 specificities undetected.

The chain uses TRBV29-1 and TRBJ2-1; D remains unclear. The clonotype was recovered from an adult who was a healthcare worker with PCR-confirmed SARS-CoV-2 infection or an uninfected control (not recorded which). The specimen was whole blood. CDR3 DNA sequence: TGCAGCGTGAGCTCCTACAATGAGCAGTTCTTC. Its translation: CSVSSYNEQFF.